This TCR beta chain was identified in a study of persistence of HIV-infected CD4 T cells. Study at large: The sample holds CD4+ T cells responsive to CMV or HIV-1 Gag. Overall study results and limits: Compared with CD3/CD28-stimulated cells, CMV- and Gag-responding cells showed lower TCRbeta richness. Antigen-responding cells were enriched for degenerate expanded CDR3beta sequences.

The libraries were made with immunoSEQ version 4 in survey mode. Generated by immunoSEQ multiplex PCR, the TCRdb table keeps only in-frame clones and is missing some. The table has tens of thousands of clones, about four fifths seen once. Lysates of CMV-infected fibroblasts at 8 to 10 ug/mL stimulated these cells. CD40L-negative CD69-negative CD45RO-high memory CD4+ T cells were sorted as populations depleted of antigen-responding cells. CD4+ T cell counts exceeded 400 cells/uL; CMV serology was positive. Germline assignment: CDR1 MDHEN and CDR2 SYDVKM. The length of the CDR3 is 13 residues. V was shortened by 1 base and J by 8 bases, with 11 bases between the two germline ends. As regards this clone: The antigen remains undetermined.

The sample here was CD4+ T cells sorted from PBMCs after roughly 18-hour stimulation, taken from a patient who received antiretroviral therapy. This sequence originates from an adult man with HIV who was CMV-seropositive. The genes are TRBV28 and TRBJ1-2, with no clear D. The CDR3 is CASSLSAGGGYTF. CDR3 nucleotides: TGTGCCAGCAGTTTATCGGCAGGAGGAGGCTACACCTTC.